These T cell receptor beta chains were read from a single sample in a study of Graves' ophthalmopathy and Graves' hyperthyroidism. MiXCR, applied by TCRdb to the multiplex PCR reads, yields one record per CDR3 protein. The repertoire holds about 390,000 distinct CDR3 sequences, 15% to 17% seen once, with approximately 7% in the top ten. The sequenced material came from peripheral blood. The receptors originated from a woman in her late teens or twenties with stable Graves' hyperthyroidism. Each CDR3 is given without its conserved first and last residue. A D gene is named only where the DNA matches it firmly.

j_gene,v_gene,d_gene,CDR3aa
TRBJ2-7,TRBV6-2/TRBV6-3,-,ASRQDRDPYEQY
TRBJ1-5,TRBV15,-,ATSRFSNQPQH
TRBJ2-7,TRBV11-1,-,ASSQEGGGVWYEQY
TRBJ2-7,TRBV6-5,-,ASRGRLSTYEQY
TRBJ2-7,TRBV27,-,ASKFVGRGGYEQY
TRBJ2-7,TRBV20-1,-,SATPGATSYEQY
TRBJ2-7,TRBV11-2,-,ASSSGPGEPGQY
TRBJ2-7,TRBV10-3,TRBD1,AITADRGSYEQY
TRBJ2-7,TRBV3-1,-,ASSQERGVAYEQY
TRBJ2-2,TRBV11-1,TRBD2,ASSTRGGTGNTGELF
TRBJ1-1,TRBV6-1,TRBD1,ASSEAWTGNTEAF
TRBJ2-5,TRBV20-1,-,SAGETQY
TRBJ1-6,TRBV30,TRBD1,AWSAGQDNSPLH
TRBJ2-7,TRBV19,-,ASSIDLLEGSSYEQY
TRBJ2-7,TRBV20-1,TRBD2,SARDLAESYEQY
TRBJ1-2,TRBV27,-,ASSLSGGYGYS
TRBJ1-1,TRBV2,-,ASRKGFGNTEAF
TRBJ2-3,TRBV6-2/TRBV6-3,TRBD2,ASGLAPGYTQY
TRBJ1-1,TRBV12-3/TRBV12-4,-,ASSFGAHMNTEAF
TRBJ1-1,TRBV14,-,ASSQDQADTEAF
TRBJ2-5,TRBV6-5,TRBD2,ASSRRGGAETQY
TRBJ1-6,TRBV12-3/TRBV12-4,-,ASSLVGNSPLH
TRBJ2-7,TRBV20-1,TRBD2,SARDPAGRWEQY
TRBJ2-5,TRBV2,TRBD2,ASSPKWGGRETQY
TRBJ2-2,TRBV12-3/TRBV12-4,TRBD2,ASSLERGLGPGELF
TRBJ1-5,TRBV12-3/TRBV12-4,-,ASSLGGSNQPQH
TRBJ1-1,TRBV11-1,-,ASRFSRPGQMNTEAF
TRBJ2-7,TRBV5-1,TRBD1,ASSLGQGATYEQY
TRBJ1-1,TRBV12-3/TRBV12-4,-,ASSPRITGTEAF
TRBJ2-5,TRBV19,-,ASSGLGGQY
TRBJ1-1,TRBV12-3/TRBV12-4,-,ASSFKVNTEAF
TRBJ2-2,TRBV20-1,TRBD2,SARGGLAGSNTGELF
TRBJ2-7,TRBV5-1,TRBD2,ASSPGLATYEQY
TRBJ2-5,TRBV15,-,ATSDWGGQVETQY
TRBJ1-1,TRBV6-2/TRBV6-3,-,ASQDRSNTEAF
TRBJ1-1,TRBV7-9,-,ASSLAWGARTEAF
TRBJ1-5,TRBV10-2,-,ASIMDGFSNQPQH
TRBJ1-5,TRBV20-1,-,SADPRQASNQPQH
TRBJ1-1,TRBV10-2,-,ASSEFGDRDTEAF
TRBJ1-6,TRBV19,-,ASRTYNSPLH
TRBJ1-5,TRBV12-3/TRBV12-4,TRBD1,ASSSDRGNQPQH
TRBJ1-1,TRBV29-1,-,SVAVGANTEAF
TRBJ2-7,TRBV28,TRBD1,VTGNLHEQY
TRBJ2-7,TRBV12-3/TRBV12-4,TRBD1,ASSWGTGSYEQY
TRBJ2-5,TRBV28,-,AATEGGGHSETQY
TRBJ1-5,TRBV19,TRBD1,ASSPTYRGRSNQPQH
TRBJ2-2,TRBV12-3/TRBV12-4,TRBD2,ASSDDPSGNTGELF
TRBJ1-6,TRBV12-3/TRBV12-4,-,ASSPLRTSGHSPLH
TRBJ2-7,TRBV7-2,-,ASSPYSRLNYEQY
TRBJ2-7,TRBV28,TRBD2,ASTRPSGGRTYEQY
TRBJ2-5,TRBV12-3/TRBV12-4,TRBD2,ASRGGGIGGETQY
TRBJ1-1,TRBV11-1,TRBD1,ASSLGQGTEDTEAF
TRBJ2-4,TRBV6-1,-,ASDSYPRGSLAKNIQY
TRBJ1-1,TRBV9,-,ASSVDGHGNTEAC
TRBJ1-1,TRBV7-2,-,ASSTGLMVTEAF
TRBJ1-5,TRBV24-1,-,ATSNSNQPQH
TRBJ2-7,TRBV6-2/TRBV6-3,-,ASSYLREQY